This TCR beta chain was profiled in a study of T cell responses to AZD1222 COVID-19 vaccine. Study observations and caveats: There were repertoire samples only from the period after the peak T cell response.

Trimming shortened V by 4 bases and J by 0 bases, and 13 bases separated the two germline ends. The CDR3 covers 16 residues. CDR1 and CDR2 (germline): LGHDT, YNNKEL (reference sequence). Profiled with immunoSEQ multiplex PCR; TCRdb holds only in-frame clones, not every one. The table lists 100,000 to 150,000 clones, roughly nine tenths of them singletons. Note on this clone: As yet, its antigen is unknown.

V and J are TRBV3-1 (or the pseudogene TRBV3-2) and TRBJ2-1; D gene uncertain. The TCR originated in an adult in good health. Sequencing was performed on peripheral blood, taken on day 0 of AZD1222 vaccination. The CDR3 is CASSPRTELSYNEQFF. CDR3 nucleotide sequence: TGTGCCAGCAGCCCAAGGACGGAGCTCTCCTACAATGAGCAGTTCTTC.